Following are 14 T cell receptor beta chains from one sample sequenced in a study of T cell repertoires in cytomegalovirus infection (dated by TCRdb to the late 2010s). The sequencing machine was an Illumina HiSeq 1500. TCRdb reanalyzed the raw reads on its own, using fastp at Q25 for trimming and MiXCR for clone calling, and kept in-frame beta chains. When rows share a CDR3 protein, they turn into one entry using the most common DNA and genes. Counted in this sample were fewer than 550,000 distinct CDR3 sequences; roughly 29% of them appeared once. About 13% of the sample lies in the top ten. Sequencing used PBMCs. Receptor source: a human donor in good health (CMV status not recorded). Some clones in this sample may be carry-over from other donors' samples.

Only a few counts were recorded for this clonotype. The V and J genes are TRBV7-2 and TRBJ1-5; possible D gene TRBD1, 6 bases. The CDR3 has 14 residues. The V end was cut by 1 base, the J end by 4 bases, with 8 bases between. Germline-derived CDR1 and CDR2 are SGHTA and FQGNSA. The CDR3 region is CASSLDQGNQPQHF. Here the CDR3 DNA reads TGTGCCAGCAGCTTAGACCAGGGGAATCAGCCCCAGCATTTT. The full variable domain, completed using reference TRBV7-2 and TRBJ1-5, is GAGVSQSPSNKVTEKGKDVELRCDPISGHTALYWYRQSLGQGLEFLIYFQGNSAPDKSGLPSDRFSAERTGGSVSTLTIQRTQQEDSAVYLCASSLDQGNQPQHFGDGTRLSIL.

The V gene is TRBV10-3, the J gene TRBJ1-2; D call uncertain. The V and J ends lost 4 bases and 8 bases respectively, with 5 bases between them. This CDR3 spans 10 amino acids. Germline V gene lookup returns CDR1 ENHRY and CDR2 SYGVKD. CDR3 nucleotides: TGTGCCATCAGTGGAAGGGGCTACACCTTC. Residues: CAISGRGYTF.

Many counts were recorded for this clonotype. The J gene is TRBJ2-3, the V gene TRBV7-2, with 10 bases identical to TRBD2. Losses at the gene ends were 4 bases for V and 9 bases for J; bases not matched to a gene: 10. This CDR3 contains 15 residues. The germline V gene has CDR1 SGHTA and CDR2 FQGNSA. CDR3 loop: CASSSKQREGGTQYF. The DNA of the CDR3 is TGTGCCAGCAGCTCGAAACAGCGGGAGGGAGGCACGCAGTATTTT.

The V and J genes are TRBV20-1 and TRBJ2-3; 7 bases map to TRBD2. This CDR3 region has 16 residues. CDR1 and CDR2 (germline): DFQATT, SNEGSKA (reference sequence). The J segment lost 1 base and the V segment lost 4 bases, leaving 11 bases of the junction unmatched. The CDR3 loop is CSATVLQSGGTDTQYF. The CDR3 DNA reads as TGCAGTGCTACCGTCCTACAGAGCGGGGGCACAGATACGCAGTATTTT.

This clonotype has more than one count but fewer than ten. The chain joins TRBV30 to TRBJ1-1; no definite D call. Between the trimmed V and J ends, which lost 0 bases and 4 bases, there was a span of 9 bases. CDR1 is GTSNPN and CDR2 is SVGIG in the germline V gene (reference sequence). This CDR3 spans 13 amino acids. This CDR3 is CAWSVNTPTEAFF. The DNA for the CDR3 is TGTGCCTGGAGTGTAAACACACCCACTGAAGCTTTCTTT.

This chain uses TRBV6-5 with TRBJ2-3; D possibly matches TRBD1 or TRBD2 (5 bases each). The CDR3 sequence is 15 residues long. Trimming pared 2 bases from V and 2 bases from J, leaving 11 bases between. Germline V gene data show CDR1 as MNHEY and CDR2 as SVGAGI. The CDR3 spells CASSYGDPDTDTQYF. The CDR3, as DNA: TGTGCCAGCAGTTACGGGGACCCAGACACAGATACGCAGTATTTT.

The DNA of the CDR3 is TGCAGTGCTAGTAGTAGCGGGACCGGGAGGGAGACCCAGTACTTC. Its protein is CSASSSGTGRETQYF. This sequence joins TRBV20-1 and TRBJ2-5; 8 bases are shared with TRBD2. This CDR3 is 15 amino acids long. Germline V gene data show CDR1 as DFQATT and CDR2 as SNEGSKA (reference sequence). The ends lost 3 bases at V and 5 bases at J; junction bases unmatched: 11.

This clonotype has more than one count but fewer than ten. V is TRBV7-2 and J is TRBJ1-2; D is undetermined. CDR1 and CDR2 (germline): SGHTA, FQGNSA. Trimming took off 5 bases at V and 1 base at J, with 8 bases between the two ends. The CDR3 has 13 residues. The CDR3 region is CASSLIHNYGYTF. The DNA of the CDR3 is TGTGCCAGCAGCCTCATCCATAACTATGGCTACACCTTC.

The CDR3 here is CASSYEKFTDTQYF. CDR3 sequence (DNA): TGTGCCAGCAGTTATGAGAAGTTTACAGATACGCAGTATTTT. This sequence joins TRBV6-6 and TRBJ2-3; D remains unclear. Looked up from germline, CDR1 is MNHNY and CDR2 is SVGAGI (reference sequence). The CDR3 has 14 residues. V lost 3 bases and J 3 bases, leaving 10 bases between the germline ends.

The gene calls are TRBV19 and TRBJ2-7, with D unclear. V was trimmed by 5 bases and J by 6 bases, leaving 14 bases between them. The CDR3 runs to 13 residues. Germline CDR1 LNHDA, CDR2 SQIVND (reference sequence). CDR3 amino acids: CASSPRHSAEQYV. The CDR3 DNA follows: TGTGCCAGTAGTCCACGTCACAGCGCCGAGCAGTACGTC.

This clonotype was observed at least ten times. The rearrangement joins TRBV7-2 to TRBJ2-7; 15 nucleotides line up with TRBD2. The germline CDR1 and CDR2 sequences are SGHTA and FQGNSA. V trimming: 5 bases; J trimming: 9 bases; junction bases outside the gene matches: 8. The CDR3 sequence is 15 residues long. The CDR3 is CASSPRTSGREWQYV. The CDR3 DNA reads as TGTGCCAGCAGCCCGCGGACTAGCGGGAGGGAATGGCAGTACGTC.

Only one count was recorded for this clonotype. V usage is TRBV28 and J usage is TRBJ1-2; 8 bases are shared with TRBD1. The V gene's germline CDR1 is MDHEN and CDR2 SYDVKM. J lost 0 bases, V lost 5 bases, and 8 bases had no gene match. The CDR3 has 16 residues. The DNA for the CDR3 is TGTGCCAGCAGTGACCAGGGGGCCAGATCTAACTATGGCTACACCTTC. This gives the protein CASSDQGARSNYGYTF.

The chain is built from TRBV15 and TRBJ2-2, with D tentatively TRBD2 (5 bases). V gave up 0 bases and J gave up 3 bases, with 8 bases separating them. The CDR3 length is 15 residues. Germline V gene sequence: CDR1 LNHNV, CDR2 YYDKDF (reference sequence). CDR3 residues: CATSRDPGDTGELFF. DNA for the CDR3: TGTGCCACCAGCAGAGATCCCGGGGACACCGGGGAGCTGTTTTTT.

This clonotype was counted a few times. The chain carries TRBV7-2 and TRBJ1-1; tentative D call: TRBD1 (5 bases). The germline gives CDR1 SGHTA, CDR2 FQGNSA. The CDR3 is made up of 16 amino acids. V gave up 1 base and J gave up 4 bases, with 16 bases separating them. Here the CDR3 reads CASSLGGLGKSTEAFF. In DNA, the CDR3 is TGTGCCAGCAGCTTAGGGGGCCTCGGGAAGAGCACTGAAGCTTTCTTT.